Shown below are 5 T cell receptor beta chains from a single sample sequenced in a study of shared clonotypes between healthy human individuals. The repertoire was sequenced with immunoSEQ multiplex PCR; TCRdb's copy has only in-frame clones and lacks some. The sample carries about 1.5 million clones, approximately 98% recorded once. Sequenced: naive CD4+ T cells sorted from blood. This sample's subset: CD45RA+ positively selected. These receptors were obtained from a man aged 25-45 years in good health.

The V call is TRBV7-2, the J call TRBJ1-2; D is perhaps TRBD1 (5 bases). In germline, CDR1 is SGHTA, CDR2 FQGNSA. V was trimmed by 0 bases and J by 8 bases, leaving 19 bases between them. The CDR3 is 16 amino acids. The CDR3 region is CASSLAITDIYGGYTF. The CDR3 nucleotides are TGTGCCAGCAGCTTAGCGATTACGGACATCTATGGAGGCTACACCTTC.

The CDR3 reads CAIRAGTPSHGYTF. The DNA for the CDR3 is TGTGCCATCAGAGCGGGGACTCCGTCGCATGGCTACACCTTC. The chain couples TRBV10-3 to TRBJ1-2; possible D gene TRBD1, 5 bases. The germline V gene encodes CDR1 ENHRY and CDR2 SYGVKD. This CDR3 has 14 residues. Deletions cut 6 bases from V and 6 bases from J, with 17 bases between.

This sequence joins TRBV7-2 and TRBJ2-3; D possibly corresponds to TRBD2 (5 bases). V shed 4 bases and J shed 2 bases, with 7 bases lying between them. Germline CDR1 is SGHTA and CDR2 is FQGNSA. The CDR3 is 13 amino acids. CDR3 in DNA: TGTGCCAGCAGCTCCGGGGACACAGATACGCAGTATTTT. This translates into CASSSGDTDTQYF. The variable domain in full, with the rest retrieved from reference TRBV7-2 and TRBJ2-3, is GAGVSQSPSNKVTEKGKDVELRCDPISGHTALYWYRQSLGQGLEFLIYFQGNSAPDKSGLPSDRFSAERTGGSVSTLTIQRTQQEDSAVYLCASSSGDTDTQYFGPGTRLTVL.

The V gene is TRBV27, the J gene TRBJ2-7; tentative D call: TRBD2 (5 bases). CDR3 size: 14 residues. Germline V CDR1 and CDR2: MNHEY, SMNVEV (reference sequence). V lost 2 bases, J lost 2 bases, and 10 bases lay in between. The CDR3 spells CASSLHGKAYEQYF. CDR3 nucleotides: TGTGCCAGCAGTTTACACGGGAAGGCCTACGAGCAGTACTTC.

V is TRBV7-6 and J is TRBJ2-5; D call uncertain. The CDR3 runs to 13 residues. From germline, CDR1 is SGHVS and CDR2 FNYEAQ. Trimming stripped 5 bases from V and 3 bases from J, with 10 bases between. The CDR3 nucleotides are TGTGCCAGCAGCGTTCTACGGAAAGAGACCCAGTACTTC. This codes for CASSVLRKETQYF.